Below, one T cell receptor (beta chain) is given with its context. The data were taken from a study of blood T cell repertoires in COVID-19. In germline, CDR1 is LGHDT, CDR2 YNNKEL (reference sequence). This CDR3 has 11 residues. V lost 3 bases and J lost 7, with 4 bases in between. Original handling: Reference gene primers were amplified, and this amplification served to estimate nucleated cell counts. Data came from immunoSEQ multiplex PCR; TCRdb stores just in-frame clones and leaves some out. V and J calls and clone size are given by that table; D and trimming were obtained from the DNA. Of 50,000 to 75,000 clones in the sample, around 81% were seen once.

This TCR was sampled from a woman older than 75 with active or convalescent COVID-19. The chain links TRBV3-1 (or the pseudogene TRBV3-2) to TRBJ2-1; D ambiguous. Sequencing used peripheral blood. CDR3: CASSHVNEQFF. The CDR3 nucleotides read TGTGCCAGCAGCCACGTGAATGAGCAGTTCTTC.